This is a list of T cell receptor beta chains from one sample in a study of blood T cell repertoires in COVID-19. Repertoires were generated with immunoSEQ multiplex PCR, while TCRdb's copy carries only in-frame clones and drops some. The sample lists about 200,000 clones; approximately 88% were seen once. The sequencing input was PBMCs or T cells enriched from blood (not recorded which). The receptor set was obtained from a woman in her late teens or twenties who had recovered from COVID-19. CDR3s include the opening cysteine and the closing phenylalanine or tryptophan. The D gene is left open where the match is weak. Rows may omit the clone size; those that give it use once, few, many or a size class.

CDR3: CASSHETAGGGDTQYF; DNA: TGTGCCAGCAGCCACGAAACGGCGGGGGGTGGAGATACGCAGTATTTT; size: -; J: TRBJ2-3; D: TRBD2; V: TRBV3-1/TRBV3-2
CDR3: CATSDLQGADTQYF; DNA: TGTGCCACCAGTGATTTGCAGGGGGCAGATACGCAGTATTTT; size: -; J: TRBJ2-3; D: TRBD1; V: TRBV24-1
CDR3: CASRGEPFYEQYF; DNA: TGTGCCAGCCGAGGAGAGCCCTTCTACGAGCAGTACTTC; size: -; J: TRBJ2-7; D: -; V: TRBV6-5
CDR3: CASSLDSRGGRLGETQYF; DNA: TGCGCCAGCAGCTTGGATTCGCGGGGGGGCCGTTTAGGGGAGACCCAGTACTTC; size: -; J: TRBJ2-5; D: TRBD2; V: TRBV5-1
CDR3: CASSQGQGTYNSPLHF; DNA: TGTGCCAGCAGCCAGGGACAGGGGACCTATAATTCACCCCTCCACTTT; size: -; J: TRBJ1-6; D: TRBD1; V: TRBV4-2
CDR3: CASSDRAEKLFF; DNA: TGTGCCAGCTCGGACAGGGCGGAAAAACTGTTTTTT; size: -; J: TRBJ1-4; D: TRBD1; V: TRBV25-1
CDR3: CASIGQGGTGELFF; DNA: TGTGCCAGCATTGGACAGGGAGGCACCGGGGAGCTGTTTTTT; size: few; J: TRBJ2-2; D: TRBD1; V: TRBV2
CDR3: CASSQVDTEAFF; DNA: TGTGCCAGCAGCCAAGTAGACACTGAAGCTTTCTTT; size: once; J: TRBJ1-1; D: -; V: TRBV3-1/TRBV3-2
CDR3: CASQGGNGYGYTF; DNA: TGTGCCTCCCAGGGGGGAAATGGGTATGGCTACACCTTC; size: -; J: TRBJ1-2; D: TRBD1; V: TRBV19
CDR3: CASMGGGETQYF; DNA: TGTGCCAGCATGGGGGGAGGAGAGACCCAGTACTTC; size: -; J: TRBJ2-5; D: -; V: TRBV2
CDR3: CASSPQALGTEAFF; DNA: TGTGCCAGCAGCCCACAGGCCTTAGGGACTGAAGCTTTCTTT; size: -; J: TRBJ1-1; D: -; V: TRBV13
CDR3: CASKRDRVASNYGYTF; DNA: TGTGCCAGCAAAAGGGACAGGGTGGCCTCTAACTATGGCTACACCTTC; size: -; J: TRBJ1-2; D: TRBD1; V: TRBV27
CDR3: CASSLSWDRGRDEQYF; DNA: TGTGCCAGCAGCTTATCGTGGGACAGGGGGCGGGACGAGCAGTACTTC; size: once; J: TRBJ2-7; D: TRBD1; V: TRBV7-6
CDR3: CASSLTSRGWDEQYF; DNA: TGTGCCAGCAGTTTAACGTCCAGGGGATGGGACGAGCAGTACTTC; size: -; J: TRBJ2-7; D: -; V: TRBV6-5
CDR3: CASSQGPRRVAYGYTF; DNA: TGTGCCAGCAGCCAAGGCCCTCGTCGGGTCGCCTATGGCTACACCTTC; size: -; J: TRBJ1-2; D: -; V: TRBV14
CDR3: CASRGDTDQPQHF; DNA: TGTGCCAGCAGGGGGGACACCGATCAGCCCCAGCATTTT; size: -; J: TRBJ1-5; D: -; V: TRBV12-3/TRBV12-4
CDR3: CASSQSGLNQPQHF; DNA: TGCGCCAGCAGCCAATCAGGCCTCAATCAGCCCCAGCATTTT; size: -; J: TRBJ1-5; D: -; V: TRBV4-1
CDR3: CASSLWNTGELFF; DNA: TGTGCCAGCAGTCTGTGGAACACCGGGGAGCTGTTTTTT; size: once; J: TRBJ2-2; D: -; V: TRBV2
CDR3: CAWSARSDRQLAKNIQYF; DNA: TGTGCCTGGAGTGCCAGGTCTGACAGACAACTAGCCAAAAACATTCAGTACTTC; size: -; J: TRBJ2-4; D: -; V: TRBV30
CDR3: CATSREKSLRGTEAFF; DNA: TGTGCCACCAGCAGAGAAAAGAGCCTTCGGGGCACTGAAGCTTTCTTT; size: -; J: TRBJ1-1; D: -; V: TRBV15
CDR3: CASSLFSEQFF; DNA: TGCGCCAGCAGCTTGTTCAGTGAGCAGTTCTTC; size: -; J: TRBJ2-1; D: -; V: TRBV5-1
CDR3: CASSLRTGRGTNEKLFF; DNA: TGCGCCAGCAGCCTTCGGACAGGGAGAGGAACTAATGAAAAACTGTTTTTT; size: -; J: TRBJ1-4; D: TRBD1; V: TRBV4-1
CDR3: CASSQVGTTAETQYF; DNA: TGCGCCAGCAGCCAAGTGGGGACTACAGCAGAGACCCAGTACTTC; size: -; J: TRBJ2-5; D: TRBD2; V: TRBV4-1
CDR3: CASSPSTGQEKLFF; DNA: TGCGCCAGCAGCCCCTCAACAGGGCAAGAAAAACTGTTTTTT; size: -; J: TRBJ1-4; D: -; V: TRBV5-1
CDR3: CATSDSRGAFTDTQYF; DNA: TGTGCCACCAGTGATTCGCGGGGGGCCTTCACAGATACGCAGTATTTT; size: -; J: TRBJ2-3; D: TRBD2; V: TRBV24-1
CDR3: CASSYSGGGGGNEQFF; DNA: TGTGCCAGCAGTTACTCTGGCGGGGGCGGTGGGAATGAGCAGTTCTTC; size: -; J: TRBJ2-1; D: -; V: TRBV6-5
CDR3: CASSVTGHIPSPLHF; DNA: TGTGCCAGCAGTGTAACAGGGCACATACCTTCACCCCTCCACTTT; size: -; J: TRBJ1-6; D: -; V: TRBV28
CDR3: CASSVGEGAYQETQYF; DNA: TGTGCCAGCAGCGTAGGGGAGGGTGCGTACCAAGAGACCCAGTACTTC; size: -; J: TRBJ2-5; D: TRBD2; V: TRBV9
CDR3: CATTDSGESRELFF; DNA: TGTGCCACCACGGATAGCGGGGAGAGTCGGGAGCTGTTTTTT; size: -; J: TRBJ2-2; D: TRBD2; V: TRBV24-1
CDR3: CASSFWLTGELFF; DNA: TGTGCCAGCAGCTTTTGGCTCACCGGGGAGCTGTTTTTT; size: once; J: TRBJ2-2; D: -; V: TRBV11-2
CDR3: CSVLGEGYTGELFF; DNA: TGCAGCGTTCTAGGGGAGGGGTACACCGGGGAGCTGTTTTTT; size: -; J: TRBJ2-2; D: TRBD2; V: TRBV29-1
CDR3: CASSQFDSYEQYF; DNA: TGCGCCAGCAGCCAATTCGACAGCTACGAGCAGTACTTC; size: few; J: TRBJ2-7; D: -; V: TRBV4-1
CDR3: CASTKGLEGEKLFF; DNA: TGTGCCAGTACGAAGGGATTGGAGGGAGAAAAACTGTTTTTT; size: -; J: TRBJ1-4; D: -; V: TRBV19
CDR3: CASSGRDSLEKLFF; DNA: TGTGCCAGCAGCGGCCGGGACAGCCTTGAAAAACTGTTTTTT; size: once; J: TRBJ1-4; D: TRBD1; V: TRBV5-5
CDR3: CASSPSGRGRSSYGYTF; DNA: TGTGCCAGCTCCCCCTCAGGCAGGGGGCGAAGTAGCTATGGCTACACCTTC; size: -; J: TRBJ1-2; D: TRBD1; V: TRBV18
CDR3: CASSLYRQETQYF; DNA: TGTGCCAGCAGTTTATACCGGCAAGAGACCCAGTACTTC; size: -; J: TRBJ2-5; D: -; V: TRBV28
CDR3: CASSQGLQSSGNTIYF; DNA: TGTGCCAGCAGCCAGGGACTCCAGAGCTCTGGAAACACCATATATTTT; size: many; J: TRBJ1-3; D: -; V: TRBV7-9
CDR3: CATSEPGTGGTGELFF; DNA: TGTGCCACCAGTGAACCCGGGACAGGGGGCACCGGGGAGCTGTTTTTT; size: -; J: TRBJ2-2; D: TRBD1; V: TRBV24-1
CDR3: CATRGVYSGNTIYF; DNA: TGTGCCACCCGGGGGGTTTACTCTGGAAACACCATATATTTT; size: -; J: TRBJ1-3; D: -; V: TRBV10-3
CDR3: CATSFQGETEAFF; DNA: TGTGCCACCTCGTTCCAGGGTGAGACTGAAGCTTTCTTT; size: -; J: TRBJ1-1; D: -; V: TRBV10-3
CDR3: CATGRGFYEQYF; DNA: TGTGCCACCGGGCGGGGGTTCTACGAGCAGTACTTC; size: -; J: TRBJ2-7; D: TRBD2; V: TRBV25-1
CDR3: CASSQHSAATSEAFF; DNA: TGTGCCAGCAGCCAACATTCGGCCGCTACTAGTGAAGCTTTCTTT; size: -; J: TRBJ1-1; D: -; V: TRBV4-2
CDR3: CASSPDRTIYF; DNA: TGTGCCAGCTCACCGGACAGGACCATATACTTC; size: -; J: TRBJ2-7; D: TRBD1; V: TRBV18
CDR3: CASSLSGRVYWEQYF; DNA: TGTGCCAGCAGTTTATCGGGCAGGGTCTATTGGGAGCAGTACTTC; size: -; J: TRBJ2-7; D: -; V: TRBV28
CDR3: CASSPGFSNQPQHF; DNA: TGCGCCAGCAGCCCGGGTTTTAGCAATCAGCCCCAGCATTTT; size: -; J: TRBJ1-5; D: -; V: TRBV5-1
CDR3: CASSEPGGGVLGNEQFF; DNA: TGTGCCAGCAGCGAGCCCGGCGGGGGGGTTCTTGGCAATGAGCAGTTCTTC; size: -; J: TRBJ2-1; D: TRBD2; V: TRBV5-4
CDR3: CASSVRDRGSYGYTF; DNA: TGTGCCAGCAGCGTAAGGGACAGGGGGTCCTATGGCTACACCTTC; size: -; J: TRBJ1-2; D: TRBD1; V: TRBV5-4
CDR3: CASSETPIAFGYTF; DNA: TGTGCCAGCAGTGAGACACCGATCGCGTTTGGCTACACCTTC; size: -; J: TRBJ1-2; D: -; V: TRBV2
CDR3: CASSLGARTGELFF; DNA: TGCGCCAGCAGCTTGGGGGCCAGGACCGGGGAGCTGTTTTTT; size: -; J: TRBJ2-2; D: -; V: TRBV5-1
CDR3: CARSKDRVMGPLHF; DNA: TGTGCCAGAAGCAAGGACAGGGTAATGGGTCCCCTCCACTTT; size: -; J: TRBJ1-6; D: TRBD1; V: TRBV5-3
CDR3: CASSHRASSKQYF; DNA: TGTGCCAGCAGCCACAGGGCGTCTAGTAAGCAGTACTTC; size: -; J: TRBJ2-7; D: -; V: TRBV14
CDR3: CASSRGFQPQHF; DNA: TGTGCCAGCAGCAGGGGGTTTCAGCCCCAGCATTTT; size: few; J: TRBJ1-5; D: -; V: TRBV3-1/TRBV3-2
CDR3: CASSLDSHNSPLHF; DNA: TGTGCCAGCAGCTTGGATAGCCATAATTCACCCCTCCACTTT; size: -; J: TRBJ1-6; D: -; V: TRBV5-5
CDR3: CSVDRSNTGELFF; DNA: TGCAGCGTTGACAGGTCGAACACCGGGGAGCTGTTTTTT; size: -; J: TRBJ2-2; D: -; V: TRBV29-1
CDR3: CASSVESGMRGYTF; DNA: TGTGCCAGCAGCGTAGAATCAGGGATGCGTGGCTACACCTTC; size: -; J: TRBJ1-2; D: -; V: TRBV9
CDR3: CAISGGQQETQYF; DNA: TGTGCCATAAGCGGGGGACAACAAGAGACCCAGTACTTC; size: -; J: TRBJ2-5; D: TRBD2; V: TRBV24-1
CDR3: CASSDGGPNNEQFF; DNA: TGCGCCAGCAGTGACGGGGGGCCAAACAATGAGCAGTTCTTC; size: -; J: TRBJ2-1; D: -; V: TRBV10-1